The sequence of this T cell receptor beta chain was determined in a study of identical twins. V dropped 6 bases and J dropped 3 bases, with 8 bases sitting between them. CDR1 is WNHNN, CDR2 SYGVQD, per germline (reference sequence). CDR3 length: 13 amino acids. This clonotype occurred a few times. TCRdb fed the 5' RACE reads into MiXCR, producing one record per CDR3 protein. The top ten clones hold roughly 0.42% of a sample with just under 550,000 distinct CDR3 sequences, approximately 14% of them seen once. The sample was also linked to a second study, of yellow fever vaccine responses in identical twins. That source reports: Reports say the vaccine T cell response in twins looked partly convergent and partly personalized.

Input material: CD4+ T cells sorted from blood. The chain combines TRBV10-1 with TRBJ2-2; D unclear. The TCR sequence derives from a woman aged 18 to 35 in good health. CDR3 sequence (DNA): TGCGCCAGCAGCCCAGACCACACCGGGGAGCTGTTTTTT. This translates into CASSPDHTGELFF.